This is a list of T cell receptor beta chains from one sample in a study of T cells in Graves' hyperthyroidism and ophthalmopathy. TCRdb called the multiplex PCR reads again in MiXCR, with one record for every CDR3 protein. This table has 700,000 or so distinct CDR3 sequences, around 15% appearing once. The specimen sequenced was blood. The receptors originated from a man aged 18 to 30 with Graves' hyperthyroidism. Each CDR3 is given with its conserved first and last residue. The order of the fields is D gene, J gene, V gene, clone size, CDR3 protein, CDR3 DNA. D genes are given only for firm matches. The listing skips clone size in some rows; elsewhere it reads once, few, many or a size class.

>.|TRBJ1-5|TRBV28|many
CASTVRQVSQPQHF
TGTGCCAGCACCGTTAGGCAGGTATCGCAGCCCCAGCATTTT
>TRBD2|TRBJ2-2|TRBV20-1|few
CSARRPPSGKRAGELFF
TGCAGTGCTAGGCGCCCCCCTAGCGGGAAACGAGCGGGGGAGCTGTTTTTT
>.|TRBJ2-7|TRBV3-1|many
CASSQAVSHEQYF
TGTGCCAGCAGCCAAGCGGTTTCCCACGAGCAGTACTTC
>TRBD1|TRBJ1-2|TRBV7-2|.
CASSLPTGAPGGYTF
TGTGCCAGCAGCTTACCGACAGGGGCCCCTGGGGGCTACACCTTC
>.|TRBJ1-1|TRBV7-9|.
CASSLPSVNTEAFF
TGTGCCAGCAGCTTACCTAGTGTGAACACTGAAGCTTTCTTT
>TRBD1|TRBJ2-6|TRBV7-2|.
CASSLAGGQSGANVLTF
TGTGCCAGCAGCTTGGCAGGGGGCCAGTCTGGGGCCAACGTCCTGACTTTC
>.|TRBJ1-1|TRBV18|.
CASSPPVRGTEAFF
TGTGCCAGCTCACCACCGGTCAGGGGCACTGAAGCTTTCTTT
>.|TRBJ2-3|TRBV7-9|.
CASSSLHSRGYTDTQYF
TGTGCCAGCAGCTCGTTACATTCGAGGGGGTACACAGATACGCAGTATTTT
>.|TRBJ2-7|TRBV6-1|.
CASAQPLGSSYEQYF
TGTGCCAGCGCTCAACCGCTCGGGAGTTCTTACGAGCAGTACTTC
>.|TRBJ1-2|TRBV19|.
CASSITHGDPSYGYTF
TGTGCCAGTAGTATCACCCACGGGGACCCCTCCTATGGCTACACCTTC
>TRBD2|TRBJ2-7|TRBV28|many
CASSLPFTGTNPYEQYF
TGTGCCAGCAGTTTACCTTTTACCGGGACTAACCCATACGAGCAGTACTTC
>.|TRBJ2-3|TRBV11-2|many
CASSPQALGTHTQYF
TGTGCCAGCAGCCCTCAGGCCCTAGGGACCCATACGCAGTATTTT
>TRBD2|TRBJ2-7|TRBV6-1|few
CASSKLAGGREQYF
TGTGCCAGCAGTAAACTAGCGGGAGGGCGCGAGCAGTACTTC
>.|TRBJ1-4|TRBV6-1|.
CASSEVLAINEKLFF
TGTGCCAGCAGTGAGGTCTTAGCGATTAATGAAAAACTGTTTTTT
>TRBD1|TRBJ1-5|TRBV2|.
CASRITGGSNQPQHF
TGTGCCAGCAGAATCACAGGGGGGAGCAATCAGCCCCAGCATTTT
>TRBD1|TRBJ2-7|TRBV7-8|.
CANSLWTGSYEQYF
TGTGCCAACAGCTTATGGACAGGGTCCTACGAGCAGTACTTC
>.|TRBJ1-1|TRBV29-1|many
CSGRGAEAFF
TGCAGCGGCAGGGGAGCTGAAGCTTTCTTT
>.|TRBJ2-6|TRBV11-2|.
CASRIVSGANVLTF
TGTGCCAGCAGGATAGTCTCTGGGGCCAACGTCCTGACTTTC
>.|TRBJ2-7|TRBV29-1|few
CSVEDSSIYLCSVEDRAKSYEQYF
.
>.|TRBJ2-3|TRBV20-1|many
CSGLFPSLSDTQYF
TGCAGTGGGCTCTTTCCCTCCCTCTCGGATACGCAGTATTTT
>.|TRBJ2-5|TRBV7-9|few
CASSLAGGTASDF
TGTGCCAGCAGCTTAGCGGGGGGGACAGCTTCAGACTTC
>.|TRBJ2-1|TRBV4-1|.
CASSQDRRDGYNEQFF
TGCGCCAGCAGCCAAGATCGTAGGGACGGGTACAATGAGCAGTTCTTC
>TRBD2|TRBJ2-2|TRBV29-1|.
CSASGLAFAGELFF
TGCAGCGCTAGCGGACTAGCGTTCGCCGGGGAGCTGTTTTTT
>.|TRBJ2-1|TRBV29-1|.
CSVVEGADSNEQFF
TGCAGCGTTGTGGAGGGGGCGGATTCCAATGAGCAGTTCTTC
>.|TRBJ2-2|TRBV27|.
CASSHSGGNTGELFF
TGTGCCAGCAGCCATAGCGGAGGGAACACCGGGGAGCTGTTTTTT
>.|TRBJ1-2|TRBV20-1|many
CSAREDGYTF
TGCAGTGCTAGAGAGGATGGCTACACCTTC
>.|TRBJ2-2|TRBV12-3/TRBV12-4|.
CASSLIEGVTGELFF
TGTGCCAGCAGTTTGATTGAGGGAGTAACCGGGGAGCTGTTTTTT
>TRBD2|TRBJ2-7|TRBV7-3|.
CAGSLTTSGSFSYEQYF
TGTGCCGGCAGCTTAACTACTAGCGGGAGTTTCTCCTACGAGCAGTACTTC
>TRBD2|TRBJ2-7|TRBV28|many
CASRQGIGTSASYEQYF
TGTGCCAGCAGACAGGGGATAGGGACTAGCGCCTCCTACGAGCAGTACTTC
>TRBD1|TRBJ1-5|TRBV20-1|.
CSARSRTGTQPQHF
TGCAGTGCTAGATCCCGGACAGGGACTCAGCCCCAGCATTTT
>TRBD2|TRBJ2-7|TRBV28|many
CASRLTSGSSYEQYF
TGTGCCAGCAGGCTGACTAGCGGGAGCTCCTACGAGCAGTACTTC
>TRBD2|TRBJ2-7|TRBV25-1|few
CASSDRAGQTSGSYQQQYF
TGTGCCAGCAGTGATCGGGCAGGGCAAACTAGCGGGAGTTACCAACAGCAGTACTTC
>.|TRBJ2-1|TRBV18|few
CASSPGTARNEQFF
TGTGCCAGCTCACCCGGGACCGCTCGCAATGAGCAGTTCTTC
>TRBD2|TRBJ2-1|TRBV20-1|.
CSARGGTYNEQFF
TGCAGTGCTCGGGGGGGAACCTACAATGAGCAGTTCTTC
>TRBD2|TRBJ2-3|TRBV28|.
CASSFGTSGRLSTDTQYF
TGTGCCAGCAGTTTCGGGACTAGCGGGCGCTTAAGCACAGATACGCAGTATTTT
>.|TRBJ2-3|TRBV7-9|few
CASGRLSTDTQYF
TGTGCCAGCGGCCGACTGAGCACAGATACGCAGTATTTT
>.|TRBJ2-1|TRBV7-8|few
CASSLGGQPTYNEQFF
TGTGCCAGCAGCTTAGGTGGGCAGCCGACCTACAATGAGCAGTTCTTC
>.|TRBJ2-1|TRBV19|few
CASSPLLPVGNEQFF
TGTGCCAGTAGTCCCCTCCTCCCAGTGGGCAATGAGCAGTTCTTC
>.|TRBJ1-4|TRBV12-3/TRBV12-4|.
CASSPQSRQKLFF
TGTGCCAGCAGCCCTCAATCCCGCCAAAAACTGTTTTTT
>.|TRBJ1-1|TRBV28|.
CASNTGSESTEAFF
TGTGCCAGCAATACAGGGTCCGAGAGCACTGAAGCTTTCTTT
>.|TRBJ2-1|TRBV2|many
CAGSTGYNEQFF
TGTGCCGGCTCTACAGGGTACAATGAGCAGTTCTTC
>.|TRBJ2-3|TRBV7-8|many
CASSSGTFADTQYF
TGTGCCAGCAGCTCCGGGACATTCGCAGATACGCAGTATTTT
>.|TRBJ2-1|TRBV28|few
CASSPRGAYPYNEQFF
TGTGCCAGCAGTCCCCGGGGGGCTTACCCCTACAATGAGCAGTTCTTC
>TRBD1|TRBJ1-2|TRBV3-1|many
CASSLRGPEGYTF
TGTGCCAGCAGCCTCAGGGGGCCGGAAGGCTACACCTTC
>.|TRBJ2-3|TRBV27|many
CASSREFPDTQYF
TGTGCCAGCAGTCGAGAGTTCCCAGATACGCAGTATTTT